The T cell receptor (beta chain) described here comes from a study of T cell responses to AZD1222 COVID-19 vaccine. Clones were sequenced by immunoSEQ multiplex PCR, and TCRdb holds only the in-frame ones, with some missing. The sample includes around 170,000 clones, approximately 90% of them seen just once. Germline V gene data show CDR1 as LGHDT and CDR2 as YNNKEL (reference sequence). The length of the CDR3 is 15 residues. The trim removed 6 bases at V and 7 bases at J, leaving 7 bases unmatched. This chain links TRBV3-1 (or the pseudogene TRBV3-2) with TRBJ2-3; 13 nucleotides line up with TRBD2. This clonotype was sampled from an adult in good health. This sample comprised peripheral blood, obtained on day 0 of AZD1222 vaccination. CDR3 protein: CASSETSGGIYTQYF. The CDR3 DNA reads TGTGCCAGCAGTGAGACTAGCGGGGGGATCTATACGCAGTATTTT.